Below, 20 T cell receptor beta chains from the same sample are listed, as sequenced in a study of regulatory T cells in long-lasting Graves disease. Time point noted: persistent/refractory GD, antithyroid drugs over 5 years with positive TRAb. The TCR library was prepared using RNA isolated from PBMCs. Arm-PCR of CDR3 regions and iRepertoire HTBI primers were used to build TCR beta libraries. From the multiplex PCR reads, TCRdb called clonotypes with MiXCR, one entry per CDR3 protein. The sample has about 420,000 distinct CDR3 sequences; about a quarter are singletons. The material was peripheral blood mononuclear cells (PBMCs), obtained when the disease was refractory, from a patient treated with antithyroid drugs. These receptors came from a female donor with Graves disease.

This clonotype has just a few counts. The chain is built from TRBV12-3 or TRBV12-4 and TRBJ2-5; D is ambiguous. This CDR3 spans 13 amino acids. The V end was cut by 6 bases, the J end by 5 bases, with 13 bases between. This CDR3 is CASSPGMMETQYF. CDR3 DNA: TGTGCCAGCAGCCCCGGTATGATGGAGACCCAGTACTTC.

The rearrangement joins TRBV2 to TRBJ1-1, with D perhaps matching TRBD1 (6 bases). With 6 bases removed from V and 3 bases from J, the gap between germline ends came to 11 bases. The CDR3 loop spans 13 amino acids. The V gene's germline CDR1 is SNHLY and CDR2 FYNNEI. CDR3 bases: TGTGCCAGCAGCTACAGGGTTGACACTGAAGCTTTCTTT. Its translation is CASSYRVDTEAFF. Variable domain in full (rest from reference TRBV2 and TRBJ1-1): EPEVTQTPSHQVTQMGQEVILRCVPISNHLYFYWYRQILGQKVEFLVSFYNNEISEKSEIFDDQFSVERPDGSNFTLKIRSTKLEDSAMYFCASSYRVDTEAFFGQGTRLTVV.

The rearrangement links TRBV6-1 to TRBJ1-1, with a weak D call TRBD1 (5 bases). CDR3 length equals 15 residues. Germline V gene data show CDR1 as MNHNS and CDR2 as SASEGT. Trimming took 3 bases from V and 0 from J, leaving 11 bases between them. The CDR3: CASSEKTEMNTEAFF. The CDR3 coding sequence is TGTGCCAGCAGTGAGAAGACAGAGATGAACACTGAAGCTTTCTTT.

Comments on this clonotype: Sequence at one end of the junction differs from germline and may be a read error. This chain connects TRBV12-5 to TRBJ2-2; 9 bases are shared with TRBD1. The CDR3 is 20 amino acids. Germline V lookup: CDR1 LGHNT, CDR2 FRNRAP. The CDR3 reads CASGLVLWTGDNANTGEPFF. DNA for the CDR3: TGTGCTAGTGGTTTGGTCCTCTGGACAGGGGATAATGCGAACACCGGGGAGCCGTTTTTT.

This clonotype has a count of ten or more. The V gene is TRBV28, the J gene TRBJ2-7; TRBD1 matches 8 bases. J gave up 4 bases and V 6 bases, and 5 bases lay outside the gene matches. Germline CDR1 and CDR2: MDHEN and SYDVKM. The CDR3 consists of 13 residues. The DNA for the CDR3 is TGTGCCAGCAGCTGGACAGGGAGGTACGAGCAGTACTTC. Protein sequence: CASSWTGRYEQYF. Complete variable domain (other parts from reference TRBV28 and TRBJ2-7): DVKVTQSSRYLVKRTGEKVFLECVQDMDHENMFWYRQDPGLGLRLIYFSYDVKMKEKGDIPEGYSVSREKKERFSLILESASTNQTSMYLCASSWTGRYEQYFGPGTRLTVT.

In this sample, this clonotype turned up many times. The chain is built from TRBV12-3 or TRBV12-4 and TRBJ1-1; D gene unclear. Trimming left V 5 bases short and J 4 bases short, with 8 bases between. The CDR3 sequence is 12 residues long. The CDR3: CASSQRVTEAFF. As DNA, the CDR3 is TGTGCCAGCAGTCAGAGGGTCACTGAAGCTTTCTTT.

This clonotype was recorded a few times. The V gene is TRBV20-1, the J gene TRBJ2-7; perhaps TRBD1 as D (6 bases). Between the trimmed V and J ends, which lost 6 bases and 3 bases, there was a span of 12 bases. This CDR3 contains 12 residues. The V gene's germline CDR1 is DFQATT and CDR2 SNEGSKA (reference sequence). In DNA, the CDR3 is TGCAGTGCGCTAGGGGGAGTCTACGAGCAGTACTTC. Its translation is CSALGGVYEQYF.

This clonotype showed up just once. This chain connects TRBV20-1 to TRBJ2-6; D remains unclear. The CDR3 is made up of 14 amino acids. From germline, CDR1 is DFQATT and CDR2 SNEGSKA (reference sequence). V lost 5 bases, J lost 0 bases, and 8 bases lay in between. CDR3 DNA sequence: TGCAGTGCTGCTCCGGCCTCTGGGGCCAACGTCCTGACTTTC. Translated: CSAAPASGANVLTF.

J is TRBJ2-1 and V is TRBV19; 7 positions agree with TRBD2. V shed 1 base and J 5 bases; nucleotides not matched to a gene: 11. Looked up from germline, CDR1 is LNHDA and CDR2 is SQIVND (reference sequence). The CDR3 sequence is 17 residues long. The CDR3 sequence is CASSIVIGLGNHNEQFF. In nucleotides, the CDR3 is TGTGCCAGTAGTATAGTAATTGGACTAGGCAACCACAATGAGCAGTTCTTC.

There are many counts of this clonotype. The chain uses TRBV18 and TRBJ1-3; D ambiguous. In germline, CDR1 is KGHSH, CDR2 LQKENI. The V end was cut by 4 bases, the J end by 0 bases, with 7 bases between. This CDR3 contains 14 residues. The CDR3 is CASSRGSSGNTIYF. The CDR3 DNA reads TGTGCCAGCTCACGCGGAAGCTCTGGAAACACCATATATTTT.

CDR3 loop: CASSPQGGGELFF. CDR3 DNA: TGTGCCAGCAGTCCGCAGGGTGGCGGGGAGCTGTTTTTT. The V call is TRBV27, the J call TRBJ2-2; tentatively, D is TRBD1 (5 bases). There are 13 residues in the CDR3. The germline V and J ends were trimmed by 5 bases and 7 bases, with 11 bases remaining between them. Germline V gene data show CDR1 as MNHEY and CDR2 as SMNVEV (reference sequence).

This clonotype was found many times. The rearrangement links TRBV2 to TRBJ1-2; 7 bases fit TRBD1. Looked up from germline, CDR1 is SNHLY and CDR2 is FYNNEI. The CDR3 sequence is 18 residues long. J gave up 6 bases and V 4 bases, and 20 bases lay outside the gene matches. CDR3 residues: CASSAGRGQANWGHGYTF. The DNA for the CDR3 is TGTGCCAGCAGTGCAGGTCGTGGACAGGCCAATTGGGGGCATGGCTACACCTTC.

This clonotype occurred once. A much more abundant neighbour one base away suggests this may be a read error. The chain joins TRBV6-1 to TRBJ1-1; D ambiguous. Germline CDR1 is MNHNS and CDR2 is SASEGT. Trimming removed 6 bases from V and 1 base from J, with 9 bases in between. This CDR3 comprises 13 residues. The CDR3 reads CASRRVENTEAFF. The CDR3 nucleotides are TGTGCCAGCAGGAGGGTGGAGAACACTGAAGCTTTCTTT.

The CDR3: CASSLGRTVSINYGYTF. DNA for the CDR3: TGCGCCAGCAGCTTGGGGCGGACAGTTTCCATTAACTATGGCTACACCTTC. The chain joins TRBV5-1 to TRBJ1-2; possibly TRBD1 for D (6 bases). The CDR3 is 17 residues long. Trimming pared 0 bases from V and 1 base from J, leaving 16 bases between. From germline, CDR1 is SGHRS and CDR2 YFSETQ.

The CDR3 region is CSASWTPNTEAFF. CDR3 nucleotide sequence: TGCAGTGCTAGCTGGACACCGAACACTGAAGCTTTCTTT. V is TRBV20-1 and J is TRBJ1-1; D perhaps matches TRBD1 (5 bases). V lost 3 bases and J lost 1, with 9 bases in between. CDR1 and CDR2 (germline): DFQATT, SNEGSKA (reference sequence). The CDR3 is 13 amino acids.

The chain uses TRBV6-1 and TRBJ2-4; D remains ambiguous. Germline V CDR1 and CDR2: MNHNS, SASEGT. V gave up 9 bases and J gave up 6 bases, with 21 bases separating them. CDR3 length equals 15 residues. The CDR3 protein is CASLPGELKGNIQYF. The CDR3 DNA sequence: TGTGCCAGTCTCCCTGGGGAACTGAAGGGAAACATTCAGTACTTC.

Regarding this clonotype: This sequence may be a read error, since a much larger clone differs from it by one base. Since the CDR3 does not end with the conserved phenylalanine or tryptophan, this likely comes from a read error. The chain recombines TRBV6-2 or TRBV6-3 with TRBJ2-7; 7 nucleotides match TRBD1. The CDR3 consists of 15 residues. With 2 bases clipped from V and 0 bases from J, the junction kept 4 bases outside the gene matches. Germline V gene data show CDR1 as MNHEY and CDR2 as SVGEGT. The CDR3 bases are TGTGCCAGCAGTTACGGACAGGCGAGCTCCTACGAGCAGTACTCC. Its translation is CASSYGQASSYEQYS.

This clonotype has just a few counts. V and J are TRBV20-1 and TRBJ2-2; D is unresolved. The CDR3 has 16 residues. Trimming took off 1 base at V and 0 bases at J, with 12 bases between the two ends. Germline V gives CDR1 DFQATT, CDR2 SNEGSKA (reference sequence). The chain's CDR3 is CSARGALSANTGELFF. CDR3 in DNA: TGCAGTGCTAGAGGGGCCTTATCCGCGAACACCGGGGAGCTGTTTTTT.

The sample holds a few counts of this clonotype. The V and J genes are TRBV20-1 and TRBJ2-2; D is undetermined. V was clipped by 4 bases and J by 1 base, with 16 bases between them. Germline lookup yields CDR1 DFQATT and CDR2 SNEGSKA (reference sequence). CDR3 length: 16 residues. The chain's CDR3 is CSAKSWTEENTGELFF. The CDR3 region has the DNA TGCAGTGCTAAATCATGGACGGAAGAGAACACCGGGGAGCTGTTTTTT.

The V call is TRBV11-2, the J call TRBJ1-1, with D possibly TRBD1 on 6 matching bases. The V gene's germline CDR1 is SGHAT and CDR2 FQNNGV. CDR3 size: 13 residues. V was trimmed by 5 bases and J by 5 bases, leaving 12 bases between them. Written as DNA, the CDR3 is TGTGCCAGCAGCATCAGAAGGGGGACTGAAGCTTTCTTT. Residues: CASSIRRGTEAFF.